This TCR beta chain was profiled in a study of memory CD4+ T cells and cytomegalovirus serostatus. Clones were sequenced by immunoSEQ multiplex PCR, and TCRdb holds only the in-frame ones, with some missing. The data show 25,000 to 30,000 clones, about 80% seen once. Single viable CD3+CD4+CD8-CD45RO+ cells were sorted as the memory CD4+ T cells. The CDR3 contains 13 residues. Trimming left V 4 bases short and J 1 base short, with 7 bases between. Germline V gives CDR1 SGHTA, CDR2 FQGNSA. The J gene is TRBJ2-5, the V gene TRBV7-2; D possibly corresponds to TRBD2 (5 bases). The specimen was memory CD4+ T cells from blood. This receptor was identified in an adult in good health and CMV-seronegative. The CDR3 is CASSSRVQETQYF. The CDR3, as DNA: TGTGCCAGCAGCTCGAGGGTCCAAGAGACCCAGTACTTC. The full variable domain, its missing parts supplied by reference TRBV7-2 and TRBJ2-5, is GAGVSQSPSNKVTEKGKDVELRCDPISGHTALYWYRQSLGQGLEFLIYFQGNSAPDKSGLPSDRFSAERTGGSVSTLTIQRTQQEDSAVYLCASSSRVQETQYFGPGTRLLVL.